The clone carrying this TCR beta chain was counted a few times. The antigen is not known. Germline CDR1 reads SEHNR; CDR2 reads FQNEAQ (reference sequence). The trim removed 6 bases at V and 2 bases at J, leaving 7 bases unmatched. This CDR3 spans 14 amino acids. The sample originates from a study of post-analysis software for immune sequencing data. Findings and limits, study-wide: Controls showed significantly higher normalized Chao1 diversity than did multiple sclerosis patients. Compared with controls, patients had more of roughly five TRBV segments, including TRBV5-6, TRBV5-1 and TRBV20-1.

Unique molecular identifiers were carried by the TCR beta cDNA libraries. T cells numbering about 0.85 to 10 million yielded 500,000 to 550,000 cDNA molecules. TCRdb processed the PCR reads anew with MiXCR; each CDR3 protein has one entry. The data contain 750,000 to 950,000 distinct CDR3 sequences, roughly half of them seen just once; the ten biggest clones take up 4.6%. The source material was blood. The receptor was isolated from a girl aged 10 to 17 with multiple sclerosis. This chain uses TRBV7-9 with TRBJ2-7; 7 bases agree with TRBD1. The CDR3 DNA sequence: TGTGCCAGCAGTCATACCGGGACAGCCTACGAGCAGTACTTC. Its protein product is CASSHTGTAYEQYF. Based on the CDR3 plus reference TRBV7-9 and TRBJ2-7, the full variable domain is DTGVSQNPRHKITKRGQNVTFRCDPISEHNRLYWYRQTLGQGPEFLTYFQNEAQLEKSRLLSDRFSAERPKGSFSTLEIQRTEQGDSAMYLCASSHTGTAYEQYFGPGTRLTVT.